The clone carrying this T cell receptor (beta chain) turned up a few times. Its antigen remains unidentified. The length of the CDR3 is 15 residues. Germline CDR1 and CDR2: SGHAT and FQNNGV. The V and J ends lost 4 bases and 3 bases, in that order; junction bases with no gene match: 5. The 5'RACE method, run with constant-segment primers, produced TCR alpha and TCR beta cDNA libraries (carrying sample barcodes and UMIs). TCRdb independently ran MiXCR on the 5' RACE reads; one entry per CDR3 protein. The sample has under 300,000 distinct CDR3 sequences, roughly 17% seen once. These data come from a study of T-cell memory formation after mild COVID-19. Study findings and constraints: Chiefly within CM and EM were the contracting CD4+ clones; CD8+ ones were within EMRA.

The sequence was collected from a man between 18 and 29 years old who had mild COVID-19 (a few samples of this study predate the infection). Cell type and time point are not known. J is TRBJ2-1 and V is TRBV11-2; 8 positions agree with TRBD2. The sample taken for sequencing was PBMCs or a T cell subset sorted from them (not recorded which). The DNA for the CDR3 is TGTGCCAGCAGCTCCGGGACTAGTTACTACAATGAGCAGTTCTTC. Residues: CASSSGTSYYNEQFF.